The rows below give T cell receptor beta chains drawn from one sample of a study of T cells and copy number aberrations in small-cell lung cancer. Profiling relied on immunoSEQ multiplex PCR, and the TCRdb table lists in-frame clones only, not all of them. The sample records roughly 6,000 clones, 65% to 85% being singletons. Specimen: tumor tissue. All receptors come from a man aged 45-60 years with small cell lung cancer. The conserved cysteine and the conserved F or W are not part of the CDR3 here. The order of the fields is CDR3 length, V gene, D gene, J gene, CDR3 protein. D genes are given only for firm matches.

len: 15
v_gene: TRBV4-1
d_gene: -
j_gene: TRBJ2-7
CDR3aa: ASSQPRAGSPSYEQY

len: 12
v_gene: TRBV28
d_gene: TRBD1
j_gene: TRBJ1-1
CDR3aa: ASSSRGRRTEAF

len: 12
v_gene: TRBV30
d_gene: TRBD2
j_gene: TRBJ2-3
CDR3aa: AWNGGRGPDTQY

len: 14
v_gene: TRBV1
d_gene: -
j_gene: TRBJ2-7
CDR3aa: TSSHRSPRPTYEQY

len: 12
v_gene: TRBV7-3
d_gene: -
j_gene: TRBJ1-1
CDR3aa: ASRSTSMNTEAF

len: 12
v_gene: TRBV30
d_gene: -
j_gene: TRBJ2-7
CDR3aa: AWSVGVGSYEQY

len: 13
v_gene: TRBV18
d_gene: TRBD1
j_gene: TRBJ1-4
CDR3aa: ASSPNGQEGEKLF

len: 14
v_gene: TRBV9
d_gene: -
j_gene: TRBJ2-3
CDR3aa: ASSVGSGSLTDTQY

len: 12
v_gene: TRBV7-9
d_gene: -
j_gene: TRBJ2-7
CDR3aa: ASSLVAGNHEQY

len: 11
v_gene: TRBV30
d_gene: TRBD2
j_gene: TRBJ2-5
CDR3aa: AWTHRGVETQY

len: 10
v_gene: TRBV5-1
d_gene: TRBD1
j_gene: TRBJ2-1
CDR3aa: ASTRQGPEQF

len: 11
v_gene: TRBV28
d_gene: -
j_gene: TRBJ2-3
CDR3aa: ASSPAWEDTQY

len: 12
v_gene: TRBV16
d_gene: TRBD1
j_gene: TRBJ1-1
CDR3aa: ASSRLTGITEAF

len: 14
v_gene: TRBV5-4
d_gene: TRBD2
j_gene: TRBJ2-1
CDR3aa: ASSPATSGRRSEQF

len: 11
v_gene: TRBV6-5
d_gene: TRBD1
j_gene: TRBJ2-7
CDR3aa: ASSYRTGGEQY

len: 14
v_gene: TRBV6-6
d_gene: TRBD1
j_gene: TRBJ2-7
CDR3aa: ATTGELGVSSYEQY

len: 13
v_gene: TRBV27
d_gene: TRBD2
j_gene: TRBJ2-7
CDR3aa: ASSGRTSGPYEQY

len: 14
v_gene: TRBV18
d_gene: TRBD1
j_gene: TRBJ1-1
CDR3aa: ASSPTRQGAWTEAF

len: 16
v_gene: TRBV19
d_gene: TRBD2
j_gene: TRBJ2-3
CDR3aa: ASSIDHGTSGRTDTQY

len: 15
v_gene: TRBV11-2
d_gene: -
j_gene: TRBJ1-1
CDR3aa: ASTRGRARVMNTEAF

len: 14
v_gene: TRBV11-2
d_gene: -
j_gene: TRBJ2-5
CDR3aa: ASSLDFSSVRETQY

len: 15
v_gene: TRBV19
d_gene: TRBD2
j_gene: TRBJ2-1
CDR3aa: ASSIYSGLAAYNEQF

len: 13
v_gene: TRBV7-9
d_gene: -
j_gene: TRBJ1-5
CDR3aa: ASSSGTNSNQPQH

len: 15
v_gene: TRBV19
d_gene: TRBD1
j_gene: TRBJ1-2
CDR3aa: ASSTSFGTETNYGYT

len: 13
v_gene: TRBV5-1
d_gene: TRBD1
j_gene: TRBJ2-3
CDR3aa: ASSSWTGGTDTQY

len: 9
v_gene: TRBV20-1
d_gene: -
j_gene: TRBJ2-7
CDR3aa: SASPTYEQY

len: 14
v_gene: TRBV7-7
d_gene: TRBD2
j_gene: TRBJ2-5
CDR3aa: ASSKGLAGEQETQY

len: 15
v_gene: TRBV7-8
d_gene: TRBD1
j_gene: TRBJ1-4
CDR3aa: ASSSSRDRATNEKLF